The clone carrying this T cell receptor beta chain occurred a few times. Its antigen is not identified. This sample was taken from a study of beta chain features in type 1 diabetes. Across the study: Age and gender were similar between patients and healthy donors, as were cell yields.

Without exception, sorted populations had purity beyond 95%. Reverse transcribing all isolated RNA meant expressed TCRB transcripts were sequenced. Sequencing was performed with immunoSEQ multiplex PCR; in TCRdb, only in-frame clones are kept and a portion is missing. This table has some 240,000 clones, 15% to 20% appearing once. Per germline, CDR1 SQVTM and CDR2 ANQGSEA. The V gene lost 6 bases and the J gene lost 3 bases, with 15 bases spanning the gap. CDR3 size: 13 residues. Findings and caveats of the study: Among patients with Type 1 diabetes, TCRB CDR3s were moderately but significantly shorter in every one of the four CD4+ subsets. A PCR bias possibly favoring shorter templates would apply equally to patients and controls.

The clonotype was recovered from a man aged 30 to 39 with type 1 diabetes. The chain uses TRBV29-1 and TRBJ2-7; D is tentatively TRBD1 or TRBD2 (5 bases each). Sequencing was performed on naive CD4+ T cells from blood. The CDR3 nucleotides are TGCAGCGTGGCAGGGACGCCTGGCTACGAGCAGTACTTC. Translation: CSVAGTPGYEQYF.